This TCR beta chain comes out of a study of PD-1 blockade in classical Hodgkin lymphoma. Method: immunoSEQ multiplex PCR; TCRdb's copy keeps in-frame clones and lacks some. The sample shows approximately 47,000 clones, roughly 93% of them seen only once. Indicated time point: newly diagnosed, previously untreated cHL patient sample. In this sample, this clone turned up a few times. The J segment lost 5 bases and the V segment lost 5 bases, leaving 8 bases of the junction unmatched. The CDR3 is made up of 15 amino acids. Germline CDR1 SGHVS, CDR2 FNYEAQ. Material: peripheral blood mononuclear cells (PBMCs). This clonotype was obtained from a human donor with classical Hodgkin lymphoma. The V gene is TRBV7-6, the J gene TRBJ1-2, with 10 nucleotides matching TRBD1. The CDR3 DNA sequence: TGTGCCAGCAGCACCCGACAGGGGGCTGGGTATGGCTACACCTTC. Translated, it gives CASSTRQGAGYGYTF.